Below are 30 T cell receptor beta chains sequenced from a single sample in a study of blood T cells in healthy people across ages. It was with a sample-barcoded 5' primer and a J-beta primer mix that a second PCR of roughly 7 to 12 cycles was run. TCRdb re-called the 5' RACE reads through MiXCR, storing one row per CDR3 protein. The sample consists of 2 million or so distinct CDR3 sequences, 40% to 55% of them appearing once. Sequenced input: blood. The receptors come from a woman in her 40s in good health.

The V gene is TRBV20-1, the J gene TRBJ1-5; maybe TRBD1 (6 bases). Trimming took off 6 bases at V and 1 base at J, with 10 bases between the two ends. Per germline, CDR1 DFQATT and CDR2 SNEGSKA (reference sequence). CDR3 length equals 13 residues. Written as DNA, the CDR3 is TGCAGTGCGGAAACAGGGAGCAATCAGCCCCAGCATTTT. This encodes CSAETGSNQPQHF.

The table lists this clonotype with a count of one. J is TRBJ2-1 and V is TRBV5-1, with D perhaps being TRBD1 or TRBD2 (6 bases each). Per the germline V gene, CDR1 is SGHRS and CDR2 is YFSETQ. V lost 2 bases and J lost 5, with 20 bases in between. There are 17 residues in the CDR3. The DNA for the CDR3 is TGCGCCAGCAGCTTAGAGGGGGGTCTTGCGTCCCACAATGAGCAGTTCTTC. Translating gives CASSLEGGLASHNEQFF.

This clonotype was seen more than once but under ten times. The chain employs TRBV28 and TRBJ1-1; 9 nucleotides align to TRBD1. V shed 6 bases and J 6 bases; nucleotides not matched to a gene: 8. The CDR3 consists of 14 residues. Germline V gene data show CDR1 as MDHEN and CDR2 as SYDVKM. The CDR3 region is CASRQTGGSPEAFF. The CDR3 nucleotides are TGTGCCAGCAGACAGACAGGGGGATCTCCTGAAGCTTTCTTT. The whole variable domain, remainder taken from reference TRBV28 and TRBJ1-1, is DVKVTQSSRYLVKRTGEKVFLECVQDMDHENMFWYRQDPGLGLRLIYFSYDVKMKEKGDIPEGYSVSREKKERFSLILESASTNQTSMYLCASRQTGGSPEAFFGQGTRLTVV.

In this sample, this clonotype turned up a few times. This chain links TRBV4-2 with TRBJ2-1; either TRBD1 or TRBD2 may fit D (5 bases each). CDR3 length: 16 amino acids. Trimming pared 2 bases from V and 0 bases from J, leaving 11 bases between. Germline V gives CDR1 LGHNA, CDR2 YNFKEQ. CDR3 DNA: TGTGCCAGCAGCCAATTGGGGGTTTCCTCCTACAATGAGCAGTTCTTC. Translating gives CASSQLGVSSYNEQFF.

A note on this clonotype: One end of the junction does not line up with germline, which may come from a read error. The CDR3 bases are TGTGCTAGCAGTGAAGCGCAGGGTTCACCCCTCCACTTT. This gives the protein CASSEAQGSPLHF. V and J are TRBV6-1 and TRBJ1-6; possibly TRBD1 for D (5 bases). Germline lookup yields CDR1 MNHNS and CDR2 SASEGT. The CDR3 length is 13 residues.

This clonotype was observed a few times. CDR3 coding DNA: TGTGCCAGCAGTTACGGCCAACAGGGGACCAATGAGCAGTTCTTC. Its protein product is CASSYGQQGTNEQFF. This rearrangement joins TRBV6-2 or TRBV6-3 to TRBJ2-1, with TRBD1 matching over 7 bases. This CDR3 has 15 residues. From germline, CDR1 is MNHEY and CDR2 SVGEGT. The ends lost 2 bases at V and 6 bases at J; junction bases unmatched: 7.

This clonotype was picked up a small number of times. The chain employs TRBV4-1 and TRBJ1-2; 7 bases match TRBD1. V was pared by 5 bases and J by 4 bases, with 7 bases of the junction left unmatched. CDR3 length equals 14 residues. The V gene's germline CDR1 is MGHRA and CDR2 YSYEKL. This CDR3 reads CASSKGQLRYGYTF. Here the CDR3 DNA reads TGCGCCAGCAGCAAGGGACAGCTACGCTATGGCTACACCTTC.

This clonotype was counted a few times. The rearrangement links TRBV20-1 to TRBJ1-1, with 7 bases matching TRBD1. Losses at the gene ends were 6 bases for V and 0 bases for J; bases not matched to a gene: 4. Germline CDR1 and CDR2: DFQATT and SNEGSKA (reference sequence). The CDR3 runs to 13 residues. Here the CDR3 reads CSAKTGMNTEAFF. DNA for the CDR3: TGCAGTGCAAAGACAGGGATGAACACTGAAGCTTTCTTT.

This rearrangement joins TRBV20-1 to TRBJ2-5; TRBD1 is a possible D gene (6 bases). The germline V gene encodes CDR1 DFQATT and CDR2 SNEGSKA (reference sequence). V was pared by 1 base and J by 8 bases, with 17 bases between. This CDR3 contains 14 residues. The CDR3 protein is CSARGRGGGLTQYF. The DNA for the CDR3 is TGCAGTGCTAGAGGCAGGGGCGGTGGGCTCACCCAGTACTTC.

The chain joins TRBV14 to TRBJ2-5; 9 bases are shared with TRBD1. V gave up 4 bases and J gave up 0 bases; unmatched junction bases: 12. CDR3 length: 18 amino acids. Germline CDR1 is SGHDN and CDR2 is FVKESK. CDR3 residues: CASSLRTGAIIDQETQYF. In DNA, the CDR3 is TGTGCCAGCAGCCTTCGGACAGGGGCCATAATAGACCAAGAGACCCAGTACTTC.

The sample holds a few counts of this clonotype. This may be a read error: a much more frequent sequence differs by one nucleotide. The chain carries TRBV20-1 and TRBJ2-1; 9 nucleotides line up with TRBD2. V lost 3 bases, J lost 13 bases, and 19 bases stayed unmatched. Germline V gene lookup returns CDR1 DFQATT and CDR2 SNEGSKA (reference sequence). The CDR3 length is 16 residues. The DNA of the CDR3 is TGCAGTGCTAGTATACTAGCGGGCAGGATGCAAGAGACCCAGTTCTTC. This codes for CSASILAGRMQETQFF.

This clonotype was seen more than once but under ten times. The chain is built from TRBV4-3 and TRBJ2-1; D is possibly TRBD1 (6 bases). The V end was cut by 4 bases, the J end by 4 bases, with 20 bases between. Germline CDR1 is LGHNA and CDR2 is YSLEER. The CDR3 contains 17 residues. The CDR3 sequence is CASSPEPRGGFYNEQFF. The CDR3 DNA follows: TGCGCCAGCAGCCCCGAACCCCGTGGGGGCTTTTACAATGAGCAGTTCTTC.

The chain links TRBV29-1 to TRBJ1-1, with D perhaps TRBD1 (5 bases). Between the trimmed V and J ends, which lost 4 bases and 0 bases, there was a span of 12 bases. Germline lookup yields CDR1 SQVTM and CDR2 ANQGSEA. The CDR3 has 14 amino acids. The CDR3 here is CSVAGRVMNTEAFF. CDR3 nucleotide sequence: TGCAGCGTTGCGGGCAGGGTTATGAACACTGAAGCTTTCTTT.

This chain connects TRBV3-1 to TRBJ2-5, with a tentative D call TRBD2 (5 bases). CDR3 size: 13 residues. Germline loops: CDR1 LGHDT, CDR2 YNNKEL (reference sequence). Trimming took off 4 bases at V and 3 bases at J, with 9 bases between the two ends. This chain's CDR3 is CASSLMREETQYF. Written as DNA, the CDR3 is TGTGCCAGCAGCCTAATGCGGGAAGAGACCCAGTACTTC.

This clonotype has a single count. CDR3 sequence reads: CASSQRTGTSSYNEQYF. For the CDR3, the DNA is TGCGCCAGCAGCCAAAGGACAGGGACCAGCTCCTACAATGAGCAGTACTTC. V gene TRBV4-3 combines with J gene TRBJ2-7, with 8 bases identical to TRBD1. With V trimmed by 2 bases and J by 7 bases, 16 bases remained unmatched. The CDR3 covers 17 residues. CDR1 is LGHNA and CDR2 is YSLEER in the germline V gene.

CDR3 sequence reads: CASSLAGRWSGYTF. The CDR3, as DNA: TGCGCCAGCAGCTTGGCCGGCAGGTGGAGTGGCTACACCTTC. The chain combines TRBV5-1 with TRBJ1-2; D remains unclear. The CDR3 has 14 residues. V gave up 0 bases and J gave up 7 bases, with 13 bases separating them. CDR1 and CDR2 from the germline V gene are SGHRS and YFSETQ.

In this sample, this clonotype turned up a few times. As DNA, the CDR3 is TGTGCCACCACACTAGCGGGGAGCTACAATGAGCAGTTCTTC. It translates to CATTLAGSYNEQFF. The genes are TRBV6-5 and TRBJ2-1; 10 bases are a match to TRBD2. The CDR3 loop spans 14 amino acids. The germline gives CDR1 MNHEY, CDR2 SVGAGI. Trimming at V came to 10 bases and at J to 3 bases, leaving 6 bases not matched to a gene.

On this clonotype: This may be a read error: a much more frequent sequence differs by one nucleotide. The CDR3 region is CASSQEWGGNEQYF. DNA of the CDR3: TGCGCCAGCAGCCAAGAATGGGGAGGGAATGAGCAGTACTTC. The chain joins TRBV4-3 to TRBJ2-5; 7 nucleotides line up with TRBD2. After removal of 0 bases from V and 11 bases from J, the junction contained 9 bases not matched to a gene. The germline CDR1 and CDR2 sequences are LGHNA and YSLEER. This CDR3 spans 14 amino acids.

V usage is TRBV10-3 and J usage is TRBJ2-5; 7 positions agree with TRBD2. TRBJ2-7 explains the end of the DNA better; the J call may be wrong. CDR3 length: 16 amino acids. Germline lookup yields CDR1 ENHRY and CDR2 SYGVKD. The CDR3 DNA sequence: TGTGCCATCAGTGAGTCCGCCAGCGGGGATTACTACGAGCAGTACTTC. Its protein product is CAISESASGDYYEQYF.

The chain has TRBV12-3 or TRBV12-4 and TRBJ1-2, with 8 bases aligning to TRBD1. The length of the CDR3 is 14 residues. J gave up 4 bases and V 7 bases, and 8 bases lay outside the gene matches. CDR3 DNA: TGTGCCAGCATCGGACAGGGTGTCGGCTATGGCTACACCTTC. This codes for CASIGQGVGYGYTF.

This chain joins TRBV5-1 and TRBJ2-5; D possibly matches TRBD1 or TRBD2 (5 bases each). This CDR3 is 16 amino acids long. Trimming took off 4 bases at V and 4 bases at J, with 20 bases between the two ends. Germline V gives CDR1 SGHRS, CDR2 YFSETQ. CDR3 region: CASSTDPGPLGETQYF. In DNA form, the CDR3 reads TGCGCCAGCAGCACCGATCCGGGACCCCTGGGAGAGACCCAGTACTTC.

This clonotype showed up just a few times. The chain carries TRBV29-1 and TRBJ2-3, with a possible D match to TRBD1 (5 bases). Germline V CDR1 and CDR2: SQVTM, ANQGSEA. The CDR3 runs 13 residues. Trimming took 7 bases from V and 8 from J, leaving 19 bases between them. The CDR3 spells CSAGLDPQGTQYF. The CDR3 DNA reads as TGCAGCGCAGGGCTGGACCCCCAGGGTACGCAGTATTTT.

The table lists this clonotype with a few counts. The chain recombines TRBV29-1 with TRBJ1-2; 7 positions agree with TRBD1. Trimming cost V 6 bases and J 4 bases; bases outside gene matches: 11. Germline loops: CDR1 SQVTM, CDR2 ANQGSEA. There are 14 residues in the CDR3. The CDR3 reads CSVESGTESYGYTF. The CDR3 DNA follows: TGCAGCGTCGAGTCCGGGACAGAGAGCTATGGCTACACCTTC. The full variable domain, in which reference TRBV29-1 and TRBJ1-2 provide the parts outside the CDR3, is SAVISQKPSRDICQRGTSLTIQCQVDSQVTMMFWYRQQPGQSLTLIATANQGSEATYESGFVIDKFPISRPNLTFSTLTVSNMSPEDSSIYLCSVESGTESYGYTFGSGTRLTVV.

The V gene is TRBV9, the J gene TRBJ2-1; D is possibly TRBD1 (6 bases). Trimming cost V 3 bases and J 7 bases, with 17 bases left between them. The germline CDR1 and CDR2 sequences are SGDLS and YYNGEE. This CDR3 is built from 15 residues. This chain's CDR3 is CASSAGESTANEQFF. In nucleotides, the CDR3 is TGTGCCAGCAGCGCAGGGGAGTCTACCGCGAATGAGCAGTTCTTC.

The rearrangement links TRBV28 to TRBJ2-4, with D tentatively TRBD1 (5 bases). V lost 2 bases and J 0 bases, leaving 20 bases between the germline ends. The CDR3 totals 19 residues. CDR1 is MDHEN and CDR2 is SYDVKM in the germline V gene. In DNA form, the CDR3 reads TGTGCCAGCAGTTTACCCCTAGGTGCAGGGCCTGGAGCCAAAAACATTCAGTACTTC. As protein: CASSLPLGAGPGAKNIQYF.

The V call is TRBV20-1, the J call TRBJ1-6; tentatively, D is TRBD1 (6 bases). Germline lookup yields CDR1 DFQATT and CDR2 SNEGSKA (reference sequence). The CDR3 is 15 residues long. The germline V and J ends were trimmed by 3 bases and 4 bases, with 13 bases remaining between them. For the CDR3, the DNA is TGCAGTGCTAGTCGTCGGGGGCCTTATAATTCACCCCTCCACTTT. Amino acids: CSASRRGPYNSPLHF.

Many counts were recorded for this clonotype. The J gene is TRBJ1-4, the V gene TRBV20-1, with 7 bases lining up with TRBD1. Germline CDR1 is DFQATT and CDR2 is SNEGSKA (reference sequence). This CDR3 comprises 16 residues. Unmatched junction bases numbered 11, after V lost 6 bases and J lost 1 base. The CDR3 loop is CSAPQGVGKTNEKLFF. DNA for the CDR3: TGCAGTGCGCCTCAGGGGGTCGGAAAAACTAATGAAAAACTGTTTTTT.

The chain employs TRBV5-1 and TRBJ2-7, with no clear D. Looked up from germline, CDR1 is SGHRS and CDR2 is YFSETQ. Trimming took off 0 bases at V and 0 bases at J, with 10 bases between the two ends. This CDR3 has 15 amino acids. The CDR3 region is CASSLAGISSYEQYF. For the CDR3, the DNA is TGCGCCAGCAGCTTGGCCGGCATCTCCTCCTACGAGCAGTACTTC.

This clonotype was seen more than once but under ten times. The J gene is TRBJ2-7, the V gene TRBV20-1, with D possibly being TRBD2 (5 bases). The germline gives CDR1 DFQATT, CDR2 SNEGSKA (reference sequence). The CDR3 consists of 15 residues. V was pared by 2 bases and J by 3 bases, with 17 bases between. The CDR3 region has the DNA TGCAGTGCTAGACCACGGGGATATTCGAGCTACGAGCAGTACTTC. Translated, it gives CSARPRGYSSYEQYF.

This clonotype has a handful of counts. The rearrangement links TRBV9 to TRBJ2-7, with 8 bases lining up with TRBD2. The CDR3 loop spans 14 amino acids. CDR1 and CDR2 (germline): SGDLS, YYNGEE. With 0 bases clipped from V and 2 bases from J, the junction kept 1 base outside the gene matches. The CDR3 is CASSVGSGTYEQYF. Here the CDR3 DNA reads TGTGCCAGCAGCGTAGGTAGCGGGACCTACGAGCAGTACTTC.